This TCR beta chain was documented in a study of identical twins. Healthy Caucasians supplied all donations. This clonotype was observed a handful of times. Its antigen is not known. Study-level points and caveats: The more abundant beta clonotypes in cord blood had fewer insertions, and memory repertoires did not show this. The analysis was cross-sectional rather than longitudinal within donors.

Unique molecular identifiers were present on the cDNA, which also gained a universal primer site by template switching. Using its own MiXCR run on the 5' RACE reads, TCRdb lists one record per CDR3 protein. Among 700,000 to 950,000 distinct CDR3 sequences listed, 10% to 15% were seen once. Trimming removed 0 bases from V and 2 bases from J, with 5 bases in between. The CDR3 contains 13 residues. CDR1 is LGHDT and CDR2 is YNNKEL in the germline V gene (reference sequence). The sample also formed part of further work on yellow fever vaccine responses in identical twins.

The sequence was obtained from a woman younger than 30 in good health. Material for sequencing was PBMCs. V gene TRBV3-1 combines with J gene TRBJ2-7; D ambiguous. The CDR3 region is CASSQDQAYEQYF. Here the CDR3 DNA reads TGTGCCAGCAGCCAAGATCAGGCCTACGAGCAGTACTTC.